Here is one TCR beta chain with its context. CDR1 is MNHEY and CDR2 is SMNVEV in the germline V gene (reference sequence). The V end was cut by 1 base, the J end by 8 bases, with 11 bases between. This CDR3 spans 14 amino acids. These data come from a study of blood T cell repertoires in COVID-19. As handled by the study authors: Scientists estimated how many nucleated cells there were by amplifying reference gene primers. TCRdb's copy holds only in-frame clones and misses some; the assay was immunoSEQ multiplex PCR. The D gene and trimming were derived from the DNA, and the V and J assignments and clone size from that table. This table has over 250,000 clones, under 90% appearing once. Those enrolled, adults aged about 18 to 89 years, came from 25 or so US areas.

The genes are TRBV27 and TRBJ1-4; possible D gene TRBD1, 5 bases. The sequence was obtained from a man between 25 and 39 years old with acute COVID-19. Sequenced: PBMCs or T cells enriched from blood (not recorded which). DNA of the CDR3: TGTGCCAGCAGTTTATATCAGGGTGACGAAAAACTGTTTTTT. Encoded protein: CASSLYQGDEKLFF.